Listed below are T cell receptor beta chains from one sample, sequenced in a study of blood T cell repertoires in COVID-19. This table comes from immunoSEQ multiplex PCR, and its TCRdb copy is limited to in-frame clones, with some not included. The repertoire includes 200,000 to 250,000 clones, approximately 80% of them detected once, and nearly 20% sits in the top ten. The sample taken for sequencing was peripheral blood. All receptors come from a man aged 25-40 years with active or convalescent COVID-19. Each CDR3 is given with its conserved first and last residue. A D gene is named only where the DNA matches it firmly. Clone sizes are given selectively: once, few, many, or a class where the clone is expanded.

V	D	length	size	J	CDR3	DNA
TRBV4-1	TRBD1	17	once	TRBJ1-2	CASSRSQPGQGNYGYTF	TGCGCCAGCAGCCGCTCACAGCCGGGACAGGGAAACTATGGCTACACCTTC
TRBV11-2	TRBD2	16	.	TRBJ2-3	CASRRTGTSGGGTQYF	TGTGCCAGCAGAAGAACCGGGACTAGCGGGGGCGGTACGCAGTATTTT
TRBV5-1	TRBD1	13	many	TRBJ2-7	CASSRGQSYEQYF	TGCGCCAGCAGCCGGGGACAGTCCTACGAGCAGTACTTC
TRBV10-3	.	14	.	TRBJ2-2	CAISGRVNTGELFF	TGTGCCATCAGTGGACGGGTAAACACCGGGGAGCTGTTTTTT
TRBV27	TRBD1	14	.	TRBJ2-7	CASRRGQVSYEQYF	TGTGCCAGCAGGCGCGGACAGGTCTCCTACGAGCAGTACTTC
TRBV7-2	.	16	.	TRBJ2-2	CASSLTSAINTGELFF	TGTGCCAGCAGCTTGACTAGTGCCATTAACACCGGGGAGCTGTTTTTT
TRBV9	TRBD1	14	.	TRBJ1-4	CASSWGTGGEKLFF	TGTGCCAGCAGCTGGGGGACAGGTGGCGAAAAACTGTTTTTT
TRBV7-3	TRBD1	18	.	TRBJ1-1	CASSPRTGNRVGNTEAFF	TGTGCCAGCAGCCCACGGACAGGGAATAGGGTGGGGAACACTGAAGCTTTCTTT
TRBV28	.	15	.	TRBJ1-5	CASSLWGGSNQPQHF	TGTGCCAGCAGTTTATGGGGGGGTAGCAATCAGCCCCAGCATTTT
TRBV27	TRBD2	19	.	TRBJ2-3	CASRLLGLGGTPGTDTQYF	TGTGCCAGCAGGCTCCTCGGACTAGGCGGGACCCCTGGCACAGATACGCAGTATTTT
TRBV4-1	.	13	.	TRBJ1-5	CASSQEEDQPQHF	TGCGCCAGCAGCCAAGAGGAGGATCAGCCCCAGCATTTT
TRBV5-8	.	15	.	TRBJ1-2	CASSRGQLLIYGYTF	TGTGCCAGCAGCAGAGGGCAGCTATTGATCTATGGCTACACCTTC
TRBV27	TRBD2	19	.	TRBJ2-7	CASSLRPVTSGRGGYEQYF	TGTGCCAGCAGCCTCCGCCCTGTAACTAGCGGGAGAGGGGGCTACGAGCAGTACTTC
TRBV9	.	14	.	TRBJ1-5	CASSPTPGNQPQHF	TGTGCCAGCAGCCCAACCCCGGGCAATCAGCCCCAGCATTTT
TRBV15	.	13	.	TRBJ1-1	CATSRDRGTEAFF	TGTGCCACCAGCAGAGATCGGGGTACTGAAGCTTTCTTT
TRBV5-1	TRBD1	15	.	TRBJ1-4	CASSPGGTADEKLFF	TGCGCCAGCAGCCCTGGTGGGACAGCCGATGAAAAACTGTTTTTT
TRBV4-3	.	14	.	TRBJ1-2	CASSQDTSLYGYTF	TGCGCCAGCAGCCAGGACACCTCATTATATGGCTACACCTTC
TRBV3-1/TRBV3-2	TRBD1	16	once	TRBJ1-2	CASSLTLGSYRGGYTF	TGTGCCAGCAGCCTAACCCTCGGGTCCTACAGGGGAGGCTACACCTTC
TRBV12-5	TRBD2	13	.	TRBJ2-1	CASTFGLANEQFF	TGTGCTAGTACCTTCGGACTAGCCAATGAGCAGTTCTTC